These 31 T cell receptor beta chains share one sample of origin, sequenced in a study of identical twins. TCRdb reanalysed the 5' RACE reads using MiXCR and keeps one entry per CDR3 protein. The sample lists a few hundred thousand distinct CDR3 sequences, 12% occurring once. These data also formed part of another study, on yellow fever vaccine responses in identical twins.

Material for sequencing was CD8+ T cells sorted from blood. The receptors shown here come from a woman younger than 35 in good health.

The CDR3 protein is CASSSDQDPYNEQFF. The CDR3 DNA is TGTGCCAGCAGTTCAGACCAGGACCCCTACAATGAGCAGTTCTTC. The chain is built from TRBV28 and TRBJ2-1; D gene unclear. CDR3 length: 15 residues. The V end was cut by 4 bases, the J end by 2 bases, with 12 bases between. Germline CDR1 is MDHEN and CDR2 is SYDVKM.

This clonotype was seen a handful of times. The V call is TRBV28, the J call TRBJ2-5; TRBD1 or TRBD2 may be the D gene (5 bases each). This CDR3 is 13 amino acids long. Trimming took off 3 bases at V and 4 bases at J, with 9 bases between the two ends. CDR1 is MDHEN and CDR2 is SYDVKM in the germline V gene. As DNA, the CDR3 is TGTGCCAGCAGTTTGGGACGTCGAGAGACCCAGTACTTC. Translated: CASSLGRRETQYF.

This clonotype appeared a few times. V is TRBV9 and J is TRBJ2-7; no clear D. The germline CDR1 and CDR2 sequences are SGDLS and YYNGEE. The CDR3 spans 14 residues. V dropped 0 bases and J dropped 2 bases, with 9 bases sitting between them. The CDR3 region has the DNA TGTGCCAGCAGCGTAGCTATGGGAACCTACGAGCAGTACTTC. Translated, it gives CASSVAMGTYEQYF.

This chain connects TRBV4-1 to TRBJ2-1, with 12 positions matching TRBD2. J was trimmed by 8 bases and V by 4 bases; bases with no gene match: 6. There are 15 residues in the CDR3. Germline V gene sequence: CDR1 MGHRA, CDR2 YSYEKL. The CDR3: CASSLTSGGRYEQFF. The CDR3 coding sequence is TGCGCCAGCAGCCTTACTAGCGGGGGGCGCTATGAGCAGTTCTTC.

The chain carries TRBV29-1 and TRBJ2-7; D may correspond to TRBD1 or TRBD2 (5 bases each). Trimming took off 7 bases at V and 6 bases at J, with 19 bases between the two ends. Germline V lookup: CDR1 SQVTM, CDR2 ANQGSEA. CDR3 length equals 13 residues. CDR3 region: CSASADPGTEQYF. As DNA, the CDR3 is TGCAGCGCCTCAGCGGATCCCGGGACCGAGCAGTACTTC.

Only a few counts were recorded for this clonotype. The chain carries TRBV9 and TRBJ2-2; 15 nucleotides align to TRBD2. J gave up 3 bases and V 0 bases, and 9 bases lay outside the gene matches. CDR1 and CDR2 (germline): SGDLS, YYNGEE. The CDR3 sequence is 20 residues long. Here the CDR3 reads CASSVEDGLAGGLDTGELFF. CDR3 nucleotide sequence: TGTGCCAGCAGCGTAGAAGATGGACTAGCGGGGGGGCTGGACACCGGGGAGCTGTTTTTT.

This clonotype was observed a few times. The V call is TRBV3-1, the J call TRBJ1-2; the D is unclear. Per germline, CDR1 LGHDT and CDR2 YNNKEL (reference sequence). The CDR3 spans 16 residues. V was cut by 3 bases and J by 0 bases, with 14 bases left in between. This chain's CDR3 is CASSQGLSYTNYGYTF. CDR3 nucleotide sequence: TGTGCCAGCAGCCAGGGGTTGAGTTACACTAACTATGGCTACACCTTC.

The rearrangement links TRBV2 to TRBJ2-3; 7 bases line up with TRBD2. CDR1 SNHLY and CDR2 FYNNEI come from the germline V gene. Trimming at V came to 10 bases and at J to 4 bases, leaving 5 bases not matched to a gene. The CDR3 extends over 12 amino acids. The CDR3 DNA reads TGTGCCACCCGACTAGCCGCAGATACGCAGTATTTT. This sequence encodes CATRLAADTQYF.

In this sample, this clonotype turned up a few times. This chain joins TRBV7-8 and TRBJ2-7; possibly TRBD2 for D (5 bases). The CDR3 contains 16 residues. Trimming stripped 0 bases from V and 1 base from J, with 13 bases between. The germline V gene has CDR1 SGHVS and CDR2 FQNEAQ. The CDR3 nucleotides read TGTGCCAGCAGCTTAGCCCGGGAAATGAGGTCCTACGAGCAGTACTTC. This codes for CASSLAREMRSYEQYF.

The rearrangement joins TRBV28 to TRBJ2-3; 10 bases align to TRBD2. Germline CDR1 is MDHEN and CDR2 is SYDVKM. The CDR3 runs to 14 residues. The junction had 4 bases not matched to a gene; V was cut back by 8 bases and J by 2 bases. The CDR3 protein is CASGLAGATDTQYF. DNA of the CDR3: TGTGCCAGCGGTCTAGCGGGGGCCACAGATACGCAGTATTTT.

This clonotype has just a few counts. The chain has TRBV20-1 and TRBJ2-7; D ambiguous. V was trimmed by 3 bases and J by 3 bases, leaving 6 bases between them. The germline V gene encodes CDR1 DFQATT and CDR2 SNEGSKA (reference sequence). The CDR3 is made up of 11 amino acids. CDR3 sequence: CSARGYYEQYF. The DNA for the CDR3 is TGCAGTGCTAGGGGGTACTACGAGCAGTACTTC.

The chain links TRBV20-1 to TRBJ1-1; 9 nucleotides agree with TRBD1. With V trimmed by 1 base and J by 0 bases, 6 bases remained unmatched. CDR3 size: 16 residues. The germline gives CDR1 DFQATT, CDR2 SNEGSKA (reference sequence). CDR3 region: CSARAAGQGLNTEAFF. The CDR3 nucleotides are TGCAGTGCTAGAGCGGCGGGACAGGGATTGAACACTGAAGCTTTCTTT.

This clonotype was seen many times. The chain carries TRBV3-1 and TRBJ2-1; 10 positions match TRBD2. The CDR3 spans 16 residues. Germline-derived CDR1 and CDR2 are LGHDT and YNNKEL (reference sequence). V gave up 5 bases and J gave up 3 bases; unmatched junction bases: 7. The DNA of the CDR3 is TGTGCCAGCAGCGAAAAAGGGACTAGCGACTACAATGAGCAGTTCTTC. This gives the protein CASSEKGTSDYNEQFF.

This chain connects TRBV7-8 to TRBJ2-1, with 7 bases lining up with TRBD1. The CDR3 runs to 16 residues. Germline CDR1 is SGHVS and CDR2 is FQNEAQ. Trimming removed 5 bases from V and 3 bases from J; junction bases left unmatched: 10. The CDR3 region is CASSPVGRGYYNEQFF. CDR3 nucleotide sequence: TGTGCCAGCAGCCCAGTCGGCAGGGGGTACTACAATGAGCAGTTCTTC.

This clonotype turned up a few times. J is TRBJ2-3 and V is TRBV15; 9 bases are shared with TRBD2. V shed 5 bases, J shed 2 bases, and the junction held 5 bases outside the gene matches. From germline, CDR1 is LNHNV and CDR2 YYDKDF (reference sequence). The CDR3 has 15 amino acids. CDR3 in DNA: TGTGCCACCAGCCCGACTAGCGGTGTCACAGATACGCAGTATTTT. It codes for CATSPTSGVTDTQYF.

This clonotype has ten or more counts. The chain combines TRBV28 with TRBJ2-5; D unclear. The CDR3 covers 11 residues. The V and J ends lost 7 bases and 5 bases respectively, with 8 bases between them. Per the germline V gene, CDR1 is MDHEN and CDR2 is SYDVKM. CDR3 residues: CASTWAETQYF. CDR3 sequence (DNA): TGTGCCAGCACTTGGGCGGAGACCCAGTACTTC.

V usage is TRBV7-9 and J usage is TRBJ1-5, with D maybe TRBD1 (5 bases). The germline V gene encodes CDR1 SEHNR and CDR2 FQNEAQ (reference sequence). The CDR3 covers 13 residues. Trimming took 5 bases from V and 9 from J, leaving 14 bases between them. This chain's CDR3 is CASSPTTTGPQHF. For the CDR3, the DNA is TGTGCCAGCAGCCCAACAACCACAGGGCCCCAGCATTTT.

This clonotype was seen only a few times. V usage is TRBV6-5 and J usage is TRBJ2-1; either TRBD1 or TRBD2 may supply D (5 bases each). This CDR3 is built from 14 residues. Per the germline V gene, CDR1 is MNHEY and CDR2 is SVGAGI. V dropped 4 bases and J dropped 5 bases, with 12 bases sitting between them. In nucleotides, the CDR3 is TGTGCCAGCAGTTGGGGACCCAAGAACAATGAGCAGTTCTTC. Protein product: CASSWGPKNNEQFF.

This clonotype was observed a few times. The chain uses TRBV5-6 and TRBJ2-2, with 9 positions matching TRBD1. Germline CDR1 SGHDT, CDR2 YYEEEE. The ends lost 2 bases at V and 3 bases at J; junction bases unmatched: 5. The CDR3 length is 16 residues. The CDR3 region is CASSLKDRGDTGELFF. The CDR3 DNA follows: TGTGCCAGCAGCTTAAAGGACAGGGGTGACACCGGGGAGCTGTTTTTT.

CDR3 region: CASIGLAGTGELFF. Here the CDR3 DNA reads TGTGCCAGCATCGGACTAGCGGGGACCGGGGAGCTGTTTTTT. This chain uses TRBV7-9 with TRBJ2-2; TRBD2 aligns across 12 bases. J was trimmed by 5 bases and V by 7 bases; bases with no gene match: 2. The germline V gene encodes CDR1 SEHNR and CDR2 FQNEAQ (reference sequence). CDR3 size: 14 residues.

V gene TRBV2 combines with J gene TRBJ2-1; a possible D gene is TRBD2 (5 bases). This CDR3 is 17 amino acids long. V lost 3 bases to trimming and J lost 0 bases, with 15 bases between them. The V gene's germline CDR1 is SNHLY and CDR2 FYNNEI. CDR3 coding DNA: TGTGCCAGCAGTGATGATAGGACTGGGAACTCCTACAATGAGCAGTTCTTC. It yields the protein CASSDDRTGNSYNEQFF.

This clonotype was found a few times. The chain has TRBV20-1 and TRBJ2-1, with D unclear. CDR1 is DFQATT, CDR2 SNEGSKA, per germline (reference sequence). V was clipped by 0 bases and J by 4 bases, with 10 bases between them. The CDR3 loop spans 14 amino acids. Here the CDR3 DNA reads TGCAGTGCTAGAGAGATAAGGCAATACAATGAGCAGTTCTTC. Protein product: CSAREIRQYNEQFF.

This clonotype has more than one count but fewer than ten. The gene calls are TRBV2 and TRBJ1-1, with D hard to call. The CDR3 length is 13 residues. V was clipped by 5 bases and J by 1 base, with 8 bases between them. Looked up from germline, CDR1 is SNHLY and CDR2 is FYNNEI. This chain's CDR3 is CASSWGWNTEAFF. The CDR3 nucleotides are TGTGCCAGCAGTTGGGGTTGGAACACTGAAGCTTTCTTT. The complete variable domain, with remaining parts taken from reference TRBV2 and TRBJ1-1, reads EPEVTQTPSHQVTQMGQEVILRCVPISNHLYFYWYRQILGQKVEFLVSFYNNEISEKSEIFDDQFSVERPDGSNFTLKIRSTKLEDSAMYFCASSWGWNTEAFFGQGTRLTVV.

This clonotype has only one observation. The rearrangement joins TRBV27 to TRBJ2-7, with 10 bases matching TRBD1. The V gene's germline CDR1 is MNHEY and CDR2 SMNVEV (reference sequence). V lost 3 bases to trimming and J lost 5 bases; unmatched junction nucleotides: 13. The CDR3 covers 17 residues. CDR3 bases: TGTGCCAGCAGTTTCCTCCTCCCCCGGGACAGGGGACACGAGCAGTACTTC. This encodes CASSFLLPRDRGHEQYF.

The J gene is TRBJ2-1, the V gene TRBV5-1; D is unclear. The germline V gene has CDR1 SGHRS and CDR2 YFSETQ. The CDR3 sequence is 13 residues long. V lost 3 bases and J 5 bases, leaving 9 bases between the germline ends. The CDR3 protein is CASSYSGHNEQFF. The CDR3 nucleotides read TGCGCCAGCAGCTACTCGGGTCACAATGAGCAGTTCTTC.

The V and J genes are TRBV6-5 and TRBJ2-7; 10 bases fit TRBD2. Germline CDR1 MNHEY, CDR2 SVGAGI. The CDR3 sequence is 17 residues long. With 6 bases clipped from V and 0 bases from J, the junction kept 11 bases outside the gene matches. CDR3 nucleotide sequence: TGTGCCAGCAGCTTAACGCTAGCGGGGGTGAGCTCCTACGAGCAGTACTTC. Translating gives CASSLTLAGVSSYEQYF.

The chain joins TRBV20-1 to TRBJ1-6; D remains unclear. V was cut by 5 bases and J by 7 bases, with 12 bases left in between. CDR3 length: 13 amino acids. Germline CDR1 reads DFQATT; CDR2 reads SNEGSKA (reference sequence). The CDR3 reads CSAWEGGNSPLHF. The CDR3 coding sequence is TGCAGTGCTTGGGAGGGTGGAAATTCACCCCTCCACTTT.

The chain links TRBV4-2 to TRBJ2-1, with 8 bases matching TRBD2. CDR1 LGHNA and CDR2 YNFKEQ come from the germline V gene. This CDR3 is built from 17 residues. V lost 0 bases, J lost 3 bases, and 7 bases stayed unmatched. CDR3 amino acids: CASSQEASGPFYNEQFF. CDR3 coding DNA: TGTGCCAGCAGCCAAGAAGCTAGCGGGCCTTTCTACAATGAGCAGTTCTTC.

The rearrangement joins TRBV2 to TRBJ2-7; 7 positions agree with TRBD1. J lost 5 bases, V lost 0 bases, and 4 bases had no gene match. The CDR3 totals 14 residues. Germline values: CDR1 SNHLY, CDR2 FYNNEI. The CDR3 protein is CASSEAQGVHEQYV. In nucleotides, the CDR3 is TGTGCCAGCAGTGAAGCGCAGGGGGTCCACGAGCAGTACGTC.

The chain links TRBV13 to TRBJ1-1; D possibly corresponds to TRBD1 (5 bases). Trimming cost V 5 bases and J 0 bases, with 10 bases left between them. Per the germline V gene, CDR1 is PRHDT and CDR2 is FYEKMQ (reference sequence). The CDR3 runs to 14 residues. For the CDR3, the DNA is TGTGCCAGCAGCACGGACACTCTGAACACTGAAGCTTTCTTT. Translation: CASSTDTLNTEAFF.

This clonotype was recorded a few times. The chain recombines TRBV5-6 with TRBJ2-1, with D perhaps TRBD1 (7 bases). This CDR3 is built from 17 residues. The V gene lost 0 bases and the J gene lost 1 base, with 14 bases spanning the gap. Germline V lookup: CDR1 SGHDT, CDR2 YYEEEE. CDR3 coding DNA: TGTGCCAGCAGCTTGGATATGGCAGGGGGGTCCTACAATGAGCAGTTCTTC. It is translated as CASSLDMAGGSYNEQFF.